The 24 T cell receptor beta chains reported below all come from one sample, sequenced in a study of blood T cells in healthy people across ages. Primers used in a second PCR of roughly 6 to 11 cycles were a sample-barcoded 5' primer and a J-beta primer mix. From the 5' RACE reads, TCRdb called clonotypes with MiXCR, one entry per CDR3 protein. The table has roughly 1,100,000 distinct CDR3 sequences, 20% to 25% seen once. These same data were also listed under a study on T cells of mothers and their children.

Sequencing was done on a sample of blood. Every receptor here comes from a girl aged 2 to 10 in good health.

The chain recombines TRBV27 with TRBJ1-2; possible D gene TRBD1, 6 bases. The germline CDR1 and CDR2 sequences are MNHEY and SMNVEV (reference sequence). V was shortened by 3 bases and J by 8 bases, with 13 bases between the two germline ends. The CDR3 has 13 residues. The CDR3 region is CASSLGADRGYTF. Written as DNA, the CDR3 is TGTGCCAGCAGTTTGGGGGCGGACCGGGGCTACACCTTC.

The chain uses TRBV10-3 and TRBJ2-1; D is uncertain. Trimming stripped 2 bases from V and 7 bases from J, with 9 bases between. Germline V lookup: CDR1 ENHRY, CDR2 SYGVKD. The CDR3 is 13 amino acids. Here the CDR3 reads CAISEGVGNEQFF. The CDR3 DNA reads as TGTGCCATCAGTGAGGGGGTGGGGAATGAGCAGTTCTTC.

This clonotype has more than one count but fewer than ten. The V call is TRBV7-9, the J call TRBJ2-5, with TRBD2 matching over 7 bases. The CDR3 sequence is 14 residues long. The germline V gene has CDR1 SEHNR and CDR2 FQNEAQ (reference sequence). The ends lost 5 bases at V and 6 bases at J; junction bases unmatched: 9. For the CDR3, the DNA is TGTGCCAGCAGCACCCAGGGAGGGACCAAGACCCAGTACTTC. This translates into CASSTQGGTKTQYF. Full variable domain (missing parts from reference TRBV7-9 and TRBJ2-5): DTGVSQNPRHKITKRGQNVTFRCDPISEHNRLYWYRQTLGQGPEFLTYFQNEAQLEKSRLLSDRFSAERPKGSFSTLEIQRTEQGDSAMYLCASSTQGGTKTQYFGPGTRLLVL.

The chain joins TRBV4-3 to TRBJ1-1; possible D gene TRBD1, 6 bases. This CDR3 contains 14 residues. V gave up 5 bases and J gave up 4 bases, with 14 bases separating them. Looked up from germline, CDR1 is LGHNA and CDR2 is YSLEER. The CDR3 reads CASSERTVGTEAFF. CDR3 nucleotide sequence: TGCGCCAGCAGCGAACGGACAGTCGGCACTGAAGCTTTCTTT.

The chain recombines TRBV28 with TRBJ1-2; D remains ambiguous. With 7 bases removed from V and 7 bases from J, the gap between germline ends came to 16 bases. The CDR3 is 13 residues long. Germline CDR1 and CDR2: MDHEN and SYDVKM. The CDR3 DNA is TGTGCCAGCACACCGGGAACCCCGGCTGGCTACACCTTC. Translation gives CASTPGTPAGYTF.

CDR3 sequence: CASSGEAVYEQYF. CDR3 nucleotides: TGTGCCAGCAGTGGAGAGGCTGTCTACGAGCAGTACTTC. The V call is TRBV2, the J call TRBJ2-5; D gene unclear. The J call may not be correct, given that the DNA end is closer to TRBJ2-7. The germline CDR1 and CDR2 sequences are SNHLY and FYNNEI. The CDR3 contains 13 residues.

The chain carries TRBV15 and TRBJ2-5, with TRBD1 as a possible D gene (6 bases). The CDR3 sequence is 15 residues long. The V gene lost 0 bases and the J gene lost 7 bases, with 15 bases spanning the gap. Looked up from germline, CDR1 is LNHNV and CDR2 is YYDKDF (reference sequence). The CDR3 protein is CATSREDSSNPTQYF. The CDR3 DNA sequence: TGTGCCACCAGCAGAGAGGACAGCTCCAACCCGACCCAGTACTTC.

This clonotype showed up just a few times. This chain links TRBV12-3 or TRBV12-4 with TRBJ2-5, with D perhaps being TRBD1 or TRBD2 (6 bases each). The CDR3 loop spans 15 amino acids. V was cut by 2 bases and J by 5 bases, with 15 bases left in between. The CDR3 protein is CASSLWSGGQETQYF. DNA of the CDR3: TGTGCCAGCAGTTTATGGTCCGGGGGCCAGGAGACCCAGTACTTC.

The V gene is TRBV6-2 or TRBV6-3, the J gene TRBJ2-5; D not resolved. Near its end, the DNA agrees better with TRBJ2-1, so the J call may be wrong. Germline V gives CDR1 MNHEY, CDR2 SVGEGT. The CDR3 runs 15 residues. CDR3 sequence (DNA): TGTGCCAGCAGCCAGAGTTCCTTGAAGGACAATGAGCAGTTCTTC. Translated, it gives CASSQSSLKDNEQFF.

The rearrangement uses TRBV7-2 and TRBJ1-1, with D maybe TRBD1 (5 bases). The V end lost 4 bases, the J end lost 8 bases, and 17 bases lay between the germline ends. The germline V gene has CDR1 SGHTA and CDR2 FQGNSA. The CDR3 totals 14 residues. The CDR3 is CASSSEGRGTEAFF. CDR3 nucleotides: TGTGCCAGCAGCTCCGAAGGGAGGGGAACCGAAGCTTTCTTT.

This clonotype has more than one count but fewer than ten. This chain joins TRBV7-9 and TRBJ2-1; TRBD1 agrees at 7 bases. This CDR3 is 18 amino acids long. J lost 5 bases, V lost 1 base, and 14 bases had no gene match. Germline values: CDR1 SEHNR, CDR2 FQNEAQ (reference sequence). The CDR3 sequence is CASSLDVRWGQTDNEQFF. Here the CDR3 DNA reads TGTGCCAGCAGCTTAGACGTCCGTTGGGGACAGACCGACAATGAGCAGTTCTTC.

The V and J genes are TRBV2 and TRBJ2-7; 9 nucleotides line up with TRBD2. CDR1 and CDR2 (germline): SNHLY, FYNNEI. The CDR3 length is 15 residues. The J segment lost 3 bases and the V segment lost 10 bases, leaving 13 bases of the junction unmatched. CDR3 sequence: CATVVTSGRGYEQYF. The DNA for the CDR3 is TGTGCCACCGTAGTGACTAGCGGCCGCGGCTACGAGCAGTACTTC.

The chain joins TRBV6-1 to TRBJ2-7; tentatively, D is TRBD1 (5 bases). Germline lookup yields CDR1 MNHNS and CDR2 SASEGT. The CDR3 covers 15 residues. The V and J ends lost 5 bases and 0 bases respectively, with 14 bases between them. CDR3 residues: CASSRPGDSSYEQYF. The CDR3 nucleotides read TGTGCCAGCAGTCGTCCCGGAGACAGCTCCTACGAGCAGTACTTC.

The genes are TRBV12-3 or TRBV12-4 and TRBJ2-1; tentative D call: TRBD2 (6 bases). Deletions cut 3 bases from V and 0 bases from J, with 12 bases between. CDR3 length equals 16 residues. The CDR3 nucleotides read TGTGCCAGCAGTTTCTATGGCGGGACCTCCTACAATGAGCAGTTCTTC. The encoded protein is CASSFYGGTSYNEQFF.

With regard to this clonotype: This may be a read error: a much more frequent sequence differs by one nucleotide. V is TRBV29-1 and J is TRBJ2-1; the D gene is possibly TRBD2 (7 bases). The DNA end is more similar to TRBJ2-5, so the J call may be wrong. Germline CDR1 and CDR2: SQVTM and ANQGSEA. The CDR3 loop spans 12 amino acids. The CDR3 DNA sequence: TGCGGCGGGGGTGGAGGGGGAGAGACCCAGTACTTC. Its translation is CGGGGGGETQYF.

The gene calls are TRBV12-3 or TRBV12-4 and TRBJ2-4; D is ambiguous. The V and J ends lost 6 bases and 8 bases respectively, with 11 bases between them. The CDR3 sequence is 12 residues long. CDR3 nucleotide sequence: TGTGCCAGCAGCTCCTCTAGGTACATTCAGTACTTC. This sequence encodes CASSSSRYIQYF.

This clonotype has a handful of counts. The chain is built from TRBV3-1 and TRBJ2-5; D remains unclear. CDR3 size: 15 residues. Germline lookup yields CDR1 LGHDT and CDR2 YNNKEL (reference sequence). The germline V and J ends were trimmed by 0 bases and 2 bases, with 10 bases remaining between them. CDR3: CASSQEYTSQETQYF. The CDR3 region has the DNA TGTGCCAGCAGCCAAGAATATACCTCACAAGAGACCCAGTACTTC.

Only a few counts were recorded for this clonotype. The chain combines TRBV7-2 with TRBJ2-2; D is ambiguous. This CDR3 contains 14 residues. Trimming took off 6 bases at V and 2 bases at J, with 10 bases between the two ends. The germline gives CDR1 SGHTA, CDR2 FQGNSA. CDR3 protein: CASRGVVNTGELFF. The CDR3 DNA reads as TGTGCCAGCAGGGGTGTGGTAAACACCGGGGAGCTGTTTTTT.

This clonotype was recorded a few times. V is TRBV25-1 and J is TRBJ1-2, with D perhaps matching TRBD1 (6 bases). Germline V gene data show CDR1 as MGHDK and CDR2 as SYGVNS. V shed 2 bases and J shed 4 bases, with 11 bases lying between them. CDR3 size: 14 residues. The CDR3 is CASSEEGGSYGYTF. The CDR3 region has the DNA TGTGCCAGCAGTGAAGAAGGGGGATCCTATGGCTACACCTTC.

This clonotype was observed a few times. A read error may explain this, as a much larger clone is one base away. The rearrangement joins TRBV20-1 to TRBJ2-5; 11 bases match TRBD2. The closer fit of TRBJ2-7 to the DNA end suggests the J call may be wrong. Germline lookup yields CDR1 DFQATT and CDR2 SNEGSKA (reference sequence). The CDR3 consists of 19 residues. CDR3 DNA: TGCGGTGCTAGAGTCCTAGCGGGGGGCCCCGGATACTTTTCCTACGAGCAGTACTTC. This gives the protein CGARVLAGGPGYFSYEQYF.

In its sample, this clonotype was seen a few times. The DNA of the CDR3 is TGTGCCAGCAGCGGCAAGGGGAACAAAAGTGGGCAGTACTTC. It codes for CASSGKGNKSGQYF. V usage is TRBV2 and J usage is TRBJ2-7; D might be TRBD1 (5 bases). CDR1 SNHLY and CDR2 FYNNEI come from the germline V gene. Trimming stripped 6 bases from V and 9 bases from J, with 21 bases between. CDR3 size: 14 residues.

This clonotype has more than one count but fewer than ten. The rearrangement uses TRBV29-1 and TRBJ2-1; 11 positions match TRBD2. CDR3 length: 14 residues. CDR1 is SQVTM, CDR2 ANQGSEA, per germline. V lost 4 bases to trimming and J lost 4 bases; unmatched junction nucleotides: 3. CDR3 loop: CSVASSGGYNEQFF. DNA of the CDR3: TGCAGCGTTGCTTCTAGCGGGGGGTACAATGAGCAGTTCTTC.

V gene TRBV6-1 combines with J gene TRBJ1-5, with D maybe TRBD1 (6 bases). Germline loops: CDR1 MNHNS, CDR2 SASEGT. The CDR3 loop spans 16 amino acids. V was trimmed by 7 bases and J by 3 bases, leaving 19 bases between them. CDR3 protein: CASTELAGDFNQPQHF. The DNA of the CDR3 is TGTGCCAGCACAGAATTGGCAGGGGACTTCAATCAGCCCCAGCATTTT.

This clonotype appeared once. The chain has TRBV24-1 and TRBJ2-5; possibly TRBD1 for D (5 bases). V dropped 5 bases and J dropped 5 bases, with 11 bases sitting between them. This CDR3 has 13 amino acids. Germline CDR1 is KGHDR and CDR2 is SFDVKD. In DNA form, the CDR3 reads TGTGCCACCAGTGCTAGGGGTTGGGAGACCCAGTACTTC. Protein product: CATSARGWETQYF.